Presented here are 27 T cell receptor beta chains from one specimen sequenced in a study of OX40 agonist ivuxolimab in advanced cancers. Clones were sequenced by immunoSEQ multiplex PCR, and TCRdb holds only the in-frame ones, with some missing. Of 34,000 or so clones in the sample, around nine tenths were seen once. Here the sequenced sample was CD4+ or CD8+ T cells sorted from blood, taken in a trial of the OX40 agonist ivuxolimab. All receptors come from an adult with an advanced solid tumor such as melanoma, head and neck, liver or kidney cancer.

The rearrangement joins TRBV7-9 to TRBJ1-1, with no clear D. The CDR3 runs to 14 residues. V lost 1 base and J lost 5, with 11 bases in between. The germline V gene encodes CDR1 SEHNR and CDR2 FQNEAQ (reference sequence). The CDR3 spells CASSLGIVGTEAFF. The DNA of the CDR3 is TGTGCCAGCAGCTTAGGGATAGTAGGGACTGAAGCTTTCTTT.

The rearrangement links TRBV19 to TRBJ1-1; D possibly corresponds to TRBD1 (5 bases). The CDR3 consists of 13 residues. Germline lookup yields CDR1 LNHDA and CDR2 SQIVND (reference sequence). V gave up 3 bases and J gave up 4 bases, with 9 bases separating them. This CDR3 is CASSILGGTEAFF. The DNA for the CDR3 is TGTGCCAGTAGTATTCTTGGGGGCACTGAAGCTTTCTTT.

The chain is built from TRBV4-2 and TRBJ1-6; 7 bases map to TRBD1. The CDR3 consists of 15 residues. Losses at the gene ends were 3 bases for V and 6 bases for J; bases not matched to a gene: 5. Germline V gives CDR1 LGHNA, CDR2 YNFKEQ. In DNA, the CDR3 is TGTGCCAGCAGCCATGTGAGGGACAGTAATTCACCCCTCCACTTT. It specifies CASSHVRDSNSPLHF.

This clone has only one observation. V usage is TRBV11-2 and J usage is TRBJ1-1; D not certain. The CDR3 is 11 residues long. With 1 base removed from V and 6 bases from J, the gap between germline ends came to 3 bases. Germline lookup yields CDR1 SGHAT and CDR2 FQNNGV. This chain's CDR3 is CASSLGSEAFF. CDR3 DNA sequence: TGTGCCAGCAGCTTAGGATCTGAAGCTTTCTTT.

This clone was seen a few times. V is TRBV5-4 and J is TRBJ1-6; D call uncertain. This CDR3 spans 12 amino acids. Looked up from germline, CDR1 is SGHNT and CDR2 is YYREEE (reference sequence). V shed 5 bases and J shed 8 bases, with 8 bases lying between them. CDR3 nucleotides: TGTGCCAGCAGTGAGAATGATTCACCCCTCCACTTT. It translates to CASSENDSPLHF.

This chain links TRBV4-3 with TRBJ2-7; D possibly corresponds to TRBD2 (6 bases). This CDR3 region has 14 residues. V lost 3 bases and J 1 base, leaving 10 bases between the germline ends. CDR1 and CDR2 (germline): LGHNA, YSLEER. The CDR3 sequence is CASSQEGFSYEQYF. For the CDR3, the DNA is TGCGCCAGCAGCCAGGAGGGATTTTCCTACGAGCAGTACTTC.

The chain combines TRBV15 with TRBJ2-2; 8 nucleotides match TRBD1. Germline CDR1 and CDR2: LNHNV and YYDKDF (reference sequence). The V segment lost 9 bases and the J segment 0 bases; nucleotides outside the gene matches: 6. The CDR3 has 15 residues. The CDR3 DNA is TGTGCCACGCACAACAGGGGGGCGAACACCGGGGAGCTGTTTTTT. Amino acids: CATHNRGANTGELFF.

The chain couples TRBV6-4 to TRBJ2-1; 7 nucleotides agree with TRBD2. With 6 bases clipped from V and 3 bases from J, the junction kept 8 bases outside the gene matches. Germline CDR1 and CDR2: MRHNA and SNTAGT. The CDR3 is 15 residues long. CDR3 loop: CASSNTPGGYNEQFF. The DNA for the CDR3 is TGTGCCAGCAGCAACACGCCGGGAGGCTACAATGAGCAGTTCTTC.

V usage is TRBV5-1 and J usage is TRBJ1-4; D not resolved. Germline CDR1 is SGHRS and CDR2 is YFSETQ. CDR3 length: 17 residues. V was shortened by 0 bases and J by 6 bases, with 18 bases between the two germline ends. The CDR3 region has the DNA TGCGCCAGCAGCTTGGATTGGACGGGGAAGATCGATGAAAAACTGTTTTTT. Protein: CASSLDWTGKIDEKLFF.

CDR3 bases: TGTGCCAGCAGCGGGGGCGGCACTGAAGCTTTCTTT. It codes for CASSGGGTEAFF. The chain employs TRBV9 and TRBJ1-1, with D maybe TRBD1 (5 bases). Germline V CDR1 and CDR2: SGDLS, YYNGEE. The length of the CDR3 is 12 residues. V dropped 3 bases and J dropped 4 bases, with 7 bases sitting between them.

The J gene is TRBJ2-1, the V gene TRBV4-3, with unresolved D. Germline CDR1 and CDR2: LGHNA and YSLEER. Deletions cut 1 base from V and 4 bases from J, with 8 bases between. The CDR3 sequence is 14 residues long. CDR3 in DNA: TGCGCCAGCAGCCAAGGTGGTGGATACAATGAGCAGTTCTTC. Residues: CASSQGGGYNEQFF.

This chain uses TRBV6-5 with TRBJ2-1; D not certain. Between the trimmed V and J ends, which lost 7 bases and 4 bases, there was a span of 11 bases. Germline CDR1 MNHEY, CDR2 SVGAGI. This CDR3 contains 13 residues. DNA for the CDR3: TGTGCCAGCAAGGATGGCTCATACAATGAGCAGTTCTTC. Its translation is CASKDGSYNEQFF.

This clone was counted a few times. The chain links TRBV27 to TRBJ1-4, with D possibly matching TRBD1 (6 bases). The CDR3 spans 16 residues. Germline V CDR1 and CDR2: MNHEY, SMNVEV (reference sequence). V lost 2 bases to trimming and J lost 7 bases, with 17 bases between them. In nucleotides, the CDR3 is TGTGCCAGCAGTTTAGGGGGGGCTAATGGTCCTGAAAAACTGTTTTTT. Its protein product is CASSLGGANGPEKLFF.

Here the CDR3 reads CASSYDRGLSHEQYV. DNA for the CDR3: TGTGCCAGCAGCTACGACAGGGGGCTTTCCCACGAGCAGTACGTC. The V gene is TRBV5-4, the J gene TRBJ2-7; TRBD1 agrees at 10 bases. The CDR3 has 15 residues. Germline V gene lookup returns CDR1 SGHNT and CDR2 YYREEE (reference sequence). The trim removed 3 bases at V and 5 bases at J, leaving 8 bases unmatched.

The chain employs TRBV29-1 and TRBJ2-1, with TRBD2 identical over 11 bases. Trimming took 0 bases from V and 5 from J; bases not matched to a gene: 6. Germline-derived CDR1 and CDR2 are SQVTM and ANQGSEA. The CDR3 is made up of 16 amino acids. The CDR3 nucleotides are TGCAGCGTTGAAGATAGCCTAGCGGGAGGCAACAATGAGCAGTTCTTC. Translated: CSVEDSLAGGNNEQFF.

The chain carries TRBV7-8 and TRBJ2-7, with a tentative D call TRBD2 (6 bases). CDR1 and CDR2 from the germline V gene are SGHVS and FQNEAQ. V lost 0 bases and J lost 0, with 12 bases in between. There are 16 residues in the CDR3. The CDR3 region is CASSLARDGSSYEQYF. CDR3 in DNA: TGTGCCAGCAGCTTAGCCCGGGACGGGAGCTCCTACGAGCAGTACTTC.

The V and J genes are TRBV18 and TRBJ2-7; 7 bases line up with TRBD2. This CDR3 comprises 15 residues. Trimming at V came to 2 bases and at J to 5 bases, leaving 9 bases not matched to a gene. The germline gives CDR1 KGHSH, CDR2 LQKENI. The CDR3 reads CASSPMGGSPHEQYF. CDR3 in DNA: TGTGCCAGCTCACCAATGGGCGGGAGCCCCCACGAGCAGTACTTC.

The chain combines TRBV6-6 with TRBJ2-7; maybe TRBD2 (6 bases). V was trimmed by 2 bases and J by 0 bases, leaving 11 bases between them. Germline CDR1 reads MNHNY; CDR2 reads SVGAGI (reference sequence). This CDR3 contains 15 residues. CDR3 region: CASSYLAGSSYEQYF. The DNA for the CDR3 is TGTGCCAGCAGTTACCTCGCGGGGAGCTCCTACGAGCAGTACTTC.

The rearrangement links TRBV11-2 to TRBJ1-2, with D maybe TRBD1 (6 bases). The CDR3 is 16 amino acids. Per the germline V gene, CDR1 is SGHAT and CDR2 is FQNNGV. Trimming took off 5 bases at V and 0 bases at J, with 16 bases between the two ends. In DNA, the CDR3 is TGTGCCAGCAGCCAATTGGACAGTGCGCCTAACTATGGCTACACCTTC. The encoded protein is CASSQLDSAPNYGYTF. Filled out from reference TRBV11-2 and TRBJ1-2, the complete variable domain reads EAGVAQSPRYKIIEKRQSVAFWCNPISGHATLYWYQQILGQGPKLLIQFQNNGVVDDSQLPKDRFSAERLKGVDSTLKIQPAKLEDSAVYLCASSQLDSAPNYGYTFGSGTRLTVV.

The gene calls are TRBV5-1 and TRBJ1-2; D unresolved. The CDR3 length is 16 residues. Trimming removed 3 bases at V and 4 bases at J, with 19 bases between. Germline loops: CDR1 SGHRS, CDR2 YFSETQ. The CDR3 region is CASSYGEGLEGYGYTF. The CDR3 DNA is TGCGCCAGCAGCTACGGGGAGGGTTTGGAGGGCTATGGCTACACCTTC.

In this sample, this clone turned up once. The chain joins TRBV7-2 to TRBJ2-7; no definite D call. Per the germline V gene, CDR1 is SGHTA and CDR2 is FQGNSA. This CDR3 spans 14 amino acids. V was trimmed by 3 bases and J by 5 bases, leaving 14 bases between them. The DNA of the CDR3 is TGTGCCAGCAGCTTGACCGGCCCCTCTCACGAGCAGTACTTC. It yields the protein CASSLTGPSHEQYF. Filled out from reference TRBV7-2 and TRBJ2-7, the complete variable domain reads GAGVSQSPSNKVTEKGKDVELRCDPISGHTALYWYRQSLGQGLEFLIYFQGNSAPDKSGLPSDRFSAERTGGSVSTLTIQRTQQEDSAVYLCASSLTGPSHEQYFGPGTRLTVT.

The chain couples TRBV27 to TRBJ2-2; TRBD1 matches at 9 bases. Germline trimming cut 0 bases from V and 5 bases from J; bases unmatched to any gene: 4. The CDR3 has 16 amino acids. Looked up from germline, CDR1 is MNHEY and CDR2 is SMNVEV (reference sequence). The CDR3 sequence is CASSLSPQGATGELFF. In DNA form, the CDR3 reads TGTGCCAGCAGTTTATCCCCACAGGGGGCAACCGGGGAGCTGTTTTTT.

The V call is TRBV7-9, the J call TRBJ2-7; 8 nucleotides match TRBD1. With 3 bases clipped from V and 3 bases from J, the junction kept 4 bases outside the gene matches. This CDR3 is built from 14 residues. Per germline, CDR1 SEHNR and CDR2 FQNEAQ (reference sequence). The DNA of the CDR3 is TGTGCCAGCAGCTTGACAGGGGCGAGCTACGAGCAGTACGTC. It yields the protein CASSLTGASYEQYV.

The chain couples TRBV6-5 to TRBJ1-5; a weak D match, TRBD1 (5 bases). The V end lost 2 bases, the J end lost 4 bases, and 12 bases lay between the germline ends. Germline assignment: CDR1 MNHEY and CDR2 SVGAGI. This CDR3 comprises 15 residues. This CDR3 is CASSYRDGSNQPQHF. The CDR3 DNA is TGTGCCAGCAGTTACCGGGACGGGTCTAATCAGCCCCAGCATTTT.

The chain employs TRBV5-5 and TRBJ2-5; D assignment may be TRBD1 or TRBD2 (5 bases each). The CDR3 totals 14 residues. Germline V CDR1 and CDR2: SGHKS, YYEKEE (reference sequence). The V gene lost 2 bases and the J gene lost 5 bases, with 13 bases spanning the gap. For the CDR3, the DNA is TGTGCCAGCAGCTTCGGGGCGCGGGTGGAGACCCAGTACTTC. It encodes CASSFGARVETQYF.

V gene TRBV27 combines with J gene TRBJ2-7; 8 nucleotides agree with TRBD1. Germline loops: CDR1 MNHEY, CDR2 SMNVEV (reference sequence). With V trimmed by 5 bases and J by 1 base, 4 bases remained unmatched. CDR3 length equals 14 residues. CDR3 region: CASSPQGASYEQYF. CDR3 nucleotide sequence: TGTGCCAGCAGTCCGCAGGGGGCGTCCTACGAGCAGTACTTC.

V and J are TRBV11-3 and TRBJ2-5; 10 bases agree with TRBD1. This CDR3 has 15 amino acids. Trimming at V came to 5 bases and at J to 2 bases, leaving 5 bases not matched to a gene. The germline gives CDR1 SGHNT, CDR2 YENEEA. CDR3 loop: CASSGGQGFQETQYF. CDR3 DNA sequence: TGTGCCAGCAGCGGGGGACAGGGGTTTCAAGAGACCCAGTACTTC.